The TCR beta chain described here comes from a study of blood T cell repertoires in COVID-19. Study-wide context: T cells, B-cell-depleted T cells, or PBMCs supplied cDNA or gDNA.

Authors' data handling: It was from reference gene primer amplification that nucleated cell counts were estimated. Generated by immunoSEQ multiplex PCR, the TCRdb table keeps only in-frame clones and is missing some. V, J and clone size derive from that table, while D and trimming were established from the DNA sequence. The sample contains fewer than 65,000 clones, around 84% of which appear only once. Deletions cut 6 bases from V and 1 base from J, with 9 bases between. CDR1 is LGHDT and CDR2 is YNNKEL in the germline V gene (reference sequence). The CDR3 has 13 amino acids. The clonotype originates from a human donor in a cohort sampled during active COVID-19. The gene calls are TRBV3-1 (or the pseudogene TRBV3-2) and TRBJ1-2; no reliable D call. The sample comprised peripheral blood. The CDR3 DNA reads TGTGCCAGCAGTCCAAGTAGTAACTATGGCTACACCTTC. Amino acids: CASSPSSNYGYTF.